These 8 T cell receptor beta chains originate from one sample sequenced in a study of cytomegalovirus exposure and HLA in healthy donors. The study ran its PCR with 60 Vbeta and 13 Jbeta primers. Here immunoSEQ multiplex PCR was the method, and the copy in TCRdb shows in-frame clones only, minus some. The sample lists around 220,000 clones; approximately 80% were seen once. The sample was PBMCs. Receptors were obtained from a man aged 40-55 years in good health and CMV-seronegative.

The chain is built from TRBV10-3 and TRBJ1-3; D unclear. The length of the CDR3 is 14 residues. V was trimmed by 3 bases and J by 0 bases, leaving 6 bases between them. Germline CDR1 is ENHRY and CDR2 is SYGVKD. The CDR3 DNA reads TGTGCCATCAGTGAAGGAGGCTCTGGAAACACCATATATTTT. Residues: CAISEGGSGNTIYF.

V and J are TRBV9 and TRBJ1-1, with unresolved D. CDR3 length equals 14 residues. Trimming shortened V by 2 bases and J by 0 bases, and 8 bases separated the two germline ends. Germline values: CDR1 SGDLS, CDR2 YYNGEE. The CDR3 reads CASSVDMLNTEAFF. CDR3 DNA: TGTGCCAGCAGCGTTGACATGTTGAACACTGAAGCTTTCTTT.

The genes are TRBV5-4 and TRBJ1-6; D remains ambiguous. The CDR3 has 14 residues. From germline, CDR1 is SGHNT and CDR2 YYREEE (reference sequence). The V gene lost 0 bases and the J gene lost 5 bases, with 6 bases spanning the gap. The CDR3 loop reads CASSLDGNNSPLHF. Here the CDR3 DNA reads TGTGCCAGCAGCTTGGACGGGAATAATTCACCCCTCCACTTT.

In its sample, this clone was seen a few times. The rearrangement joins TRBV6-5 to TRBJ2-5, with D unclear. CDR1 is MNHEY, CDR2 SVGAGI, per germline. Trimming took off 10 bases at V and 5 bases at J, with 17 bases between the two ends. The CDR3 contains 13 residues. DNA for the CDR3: TGTGCCACCCGATCGTGGTCGAGGGAGACCCAGTACTTC. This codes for CATRSWSRETQYF.

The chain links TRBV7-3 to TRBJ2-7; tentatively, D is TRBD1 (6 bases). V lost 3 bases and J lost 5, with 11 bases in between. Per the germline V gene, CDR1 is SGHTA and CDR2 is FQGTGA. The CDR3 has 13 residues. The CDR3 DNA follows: TGTGCCAGCAGCTTCGCCAGGGGCGACGAGCAGTACTTC. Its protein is CASSFARGDEQYF.

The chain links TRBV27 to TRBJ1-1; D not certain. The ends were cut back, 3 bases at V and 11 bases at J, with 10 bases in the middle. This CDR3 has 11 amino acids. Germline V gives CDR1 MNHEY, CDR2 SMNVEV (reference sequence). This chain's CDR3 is CASSFRSEAFF. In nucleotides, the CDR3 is TGTGCCAGCAGTTTTCGGAGCGAGGCTTTCTTT.

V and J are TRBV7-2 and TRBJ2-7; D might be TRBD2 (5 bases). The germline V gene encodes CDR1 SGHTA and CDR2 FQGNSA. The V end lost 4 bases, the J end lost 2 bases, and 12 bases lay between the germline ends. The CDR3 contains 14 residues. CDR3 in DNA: TGTGCCAGCAGCTCCTTACAGCGGACCTACGAGCAGTACTTC. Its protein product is CASSSLQRTYEQYF.

CDR3 bases: TGTGCCAGTAGTATTCGGGAAAACTCCTACAATGAGCAGTTCTTC. Amino acids: CASSIRENSYNEQFF. The J gene is TRBJ2-1, the V gene TRBV19, with a possible D match to TRBD2 (5 bases). The V end lost 3 bases, the J end lost 0 bases, and 9 bases lay between the germline ends. The length of the CDR3 is 15 residues. The germline V gene encodes CDR1 LNHDA and CDR2 SQIVND (reference sequence).